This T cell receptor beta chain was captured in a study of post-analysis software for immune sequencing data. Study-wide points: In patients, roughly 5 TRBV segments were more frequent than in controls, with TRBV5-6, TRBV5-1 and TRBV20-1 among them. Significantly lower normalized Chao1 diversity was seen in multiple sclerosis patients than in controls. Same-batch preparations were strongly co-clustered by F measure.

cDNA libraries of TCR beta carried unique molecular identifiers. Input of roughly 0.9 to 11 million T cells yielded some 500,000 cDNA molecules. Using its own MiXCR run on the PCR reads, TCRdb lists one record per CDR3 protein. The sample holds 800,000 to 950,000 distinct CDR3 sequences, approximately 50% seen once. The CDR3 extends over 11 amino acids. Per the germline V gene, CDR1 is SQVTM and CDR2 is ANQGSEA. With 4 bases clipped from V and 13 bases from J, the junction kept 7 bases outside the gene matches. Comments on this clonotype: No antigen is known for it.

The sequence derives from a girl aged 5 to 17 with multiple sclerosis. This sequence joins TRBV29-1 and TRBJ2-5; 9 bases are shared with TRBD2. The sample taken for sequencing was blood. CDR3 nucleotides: TGCAGCGTTGTCGTGCTAGCGGGGTTGTACTTC. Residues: CSVVVLAGLYF. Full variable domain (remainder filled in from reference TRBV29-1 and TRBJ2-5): SAVISQKPSRDICQRGTSLTIQCQVDSQVTMMFWYRQQPGQSLTLIATANQGSEATYESGFVIDKFPISRPNLTFSTLTVSNMSPEDSSIYLCSVVVLAGLYFGPGTRLLVL.